Shown below are 9 T cell receptor beta chains from a single sample sequenced in a study of T cells after yellow fever vaccination. TCRdb processed the 5' RACE reads anew with MiXCR; each CDR3 protein has one entry. The sample consists of around 610,000 distinct CDR3 sequences, approximately 13% of them appearing once. This specimen consisted of PBMCs, obtained on the day of the yellow fever booster vaccination. The source of these receptors is a young man who received the YFV17D yellow fever vaccine.

V usage is TRBV18 and J usage is TRBJ2-7; 10 bases align to TRBD1. The CDR3 extends over 17 amino acids. The germline gives CDR1 KGHSH, CDR2 LQKENI. V was pared by 5 bases and J by 5 bases, with 15 bases of the junction left unmatched. CDR3 residues: CASSSSSLGQGGNEQYF. The CDR3 DNA follows: TGTGCCAGCTCATCCTCTTCCCTTGGACAGGGGGGCAACGAGCAGTACTTC.

The V call is TRBV6-1, the J call TRBJ2-1; TRBD1 aligns across 10 bases. Germline assignment: CDR1 MNHNS and CDR2 SASEGT. The CDR3 length is 15 residues. Germline trimming cut 10 bases from V and 6 bases from J; bases unmatched to any gene: 12. The CDR3 sequence is CATHLGTGVSNEQFF. Written as DNA, the CDR3 is TGTGCCACCCACCTGGGGACAGGGGTTTCCAATGAGCAGTTCTTC.

This clonotype was picked up a small number of times. The chain carries TRBV5-1 and TRBJ2-1, with 7 positions matching TRBD2. The CDR3 loop spans 16 amino acids. Germline V gene lookup returns CDR1 SGHRS and CDR2 YFSETQ. The V and J ends lost 0 bases and 7 bases, in that order; junction bases with no gene match: 10. CDR3 sequence reads: CASSLGGSGIFNEQFF. The CDR3 DNA follows: TGCGCCAGCAGCTTGGGGGGGAGCGGGATTTTTAATGAGCAGTTCTTC.

The chain has TRBV3-1 and TRBJ2-7, with D unresolved. Deletions cut 0 bases from V and 4 bases from J, with 10 bases between. The germline gives CDR1 LGHDT, CDR2 YNNKEL (reference sequence). This CDR3 is 14 amino acids long. CDR3 protein: CASSQEGSTYEQYF. CDR3 DNA sequence: TGTGCCAGCAGCCAAGAGGGTAGTACGTACGAGCAGTACTTC.

This sequence joins TRBV7-2 and TRBJ2-2; D is undetermined. The CDR3 consists of 15 residues. Germline values: CDR1 SGHTA, CDR2 FQGNSA. Trimming cost V 2 bases and J 0 bases, with 7 bases left between them. The CDR3, as DNA: TGTGCCAGCAGCTTATCCCAAACGAACACCGGGGAGCTGTTTTTT. This encodes CASSLSQTNTGELFF.

This clonotype was observed a handful of times. The rearrangement links TRBV4-3 to TRBJ2-7; the match to TRBD2 covers 8 bases. CDR3 length equals 16 residues. Per germline, CDR1 LGHNA and CDR2 YSLEER. V shed 0 bases, J shed 4 bases, and the junction held 8 bases outside the gene matches. The CDR3 coding sequence is TGCGCCAGCAGCCAAGATCCCTTAGCGGGAAGGTACGAGCAGTACTTC. Its protein is CASSQDPLAGRYEQYF.

On this clonotype itself: The junction departs from germline at one end; a sequencing error may be responsible. This chain uses TRBV6-2 or TRBV6-3 with TRBJ2-1; tentative D call: TRBD2 (5 bases). Germline values: CDR1 MNHEY, CDR2 SVGEGT. The CDR3 is 14 residues long. CDR3 sequence: CASIHPGKLDDQFF. The CDR3 DNA is TGTGCCAGCATTCACCCGGGGAAATTGGATGATCAGTTCTTC.

This clonotype has more than one count but fewer than ten. This rearrangement joins TRBV5-1 to TRBJ2-1; D unclear. The V end lost 1 base, the J end lost 5 bases, and 13 bases lay between the germline ends. This CDR3 is 15 amino acids long. Per the germline V gene, CDR1 is SGHRS and CDR2 is YFSETQ. The CDR3 DNA sequence: TGCGCCAGCAGCTTGAGGGTAGGATCCGACAATGAGCAGTTCTTC. Residues: CASSLRVGSDNEQFF.

This sequence joins TRBV5-1 and TRBJ1-6; TRBD1 might be the D (6 bases). Trimming removed 3 bases at V and 9 bases at J, with 19 bases between. Germline lookup yields CDR1 SGHRS and CDR2 YFSETQ. The CDR3 has 16 amino acids. The CDR3 spells CASSSTGSNLASPLHF. In DNA, the CDR3 is TGCGCCAGCAGCTCTACAGGGAGCAATCTGGCTTCACCCCTCCACTTT.